This T cell receptor (beta chain) was identified during a study of blood T cells in healthy people across ages. General study results and limits: Age showed a roughly linear inverse relationship with TCR beta diversity per million T cells.

This clonotype was counted many times. The antigen is not known. This CDR3 comprises 15 residues. Germline-derived CDR1 and CDR2 are MGHDK and SYGVNS. V was clipped by 6 bases and J by 3 bases; unmatched bases: 9. Alongside a J-beta primer mix, a sample-barcoded 5' primer served in a second PCR lasting roughly 6 to 12 cycles. TCRdb recomputed calls from the 5' RACE reads with MiXCR, one row per CDR3 protein. The profile shows about 930,000 distinct CDR3 sequences, 25% to 35% of them singletons. This same sample was also part of a study on T cells of mothers and their children. This second study says: A few mothers and their six children, all healthy Caucasians, donated. Over 9 million reads per mother and some 3 million per child were obtained.

The clonotype comes from a woman aged 35 to 49 in good health. Source material: blood. The J gene is TRBJ2-5, the V gene TRBV25-1; 8 bases are a match to TRBD2. The CDR3 loop reads CASSDPALAEETQYF. The CDR3 coding sequence is TGTGCCAGCAGCGATCCGGCACTAGCGGAAGAGACCCAGTACTTC.